One sample yielded the 18 T cell receptor beta chains listed below, sequenced in a study of blood T cells in healthy people across ages. Sample-barcoded 5' priming and a J-beta primer mix drove a second PCR of roughly 6 to 12 cycles. TCRdb re-called the 5' RACE reads with MiXCR, one entry per CDR3 protein. The data show approximately 800,000 distinct CDR3 sequences, 25% to 30% seen once. This same sample was also taken into another study, of T cells of mothers and their children.

Sequencing was carried out using blood. These receptor sequences come from a boy under 18 in good health.

There are a few counts of this clonotype. The chain employs TRBV29-1 and TRBJ2-3; D unclear. The CDR3 has 11 residues. Germline CDR1 and CDR2: SQVTM and ANQGSEA. DNA of the CDR3: TGCAGTGTCGGTCCCACAGATACGCAGTATTTT. This translates into CSVGPTDTQYF.

This clonotype was seen only a few times. The chain carries TRBV30 and TRBJ1-4; no reliable D call. The length of the CDR3 is 18 residues. V gave up 0 bases and J gave up 2 bases, with 19 bases separating them. Germline loops: CDR1 GTSNPN, CDR2 SVGIG (reference sequence). The CDR3 DNA reads TGTGCCTGGAGTGTACGAGGGCCGGTAGTGAGGACTAATGAAAAACTGTTTTTT. This sequence encodes CAWSVRGPVVRTNEKLFF. The full variable domain, its missing parts supplied by reference TRBV30 and TRBJ1-4, is SQTIHQWPATLVQPVGSPLSLECTVEGTSNPNLYWYRQAAGRGLQLLFYSVGIGQISSEVPQNLSASRPQDRQFILSSKKLLLSDSGFYLCAWSVRGPVVRTNEKLFFGSGTQLSVL.

V usage is TRBV20-1 and J usage is TRBJ2-5, with D possibly being TRBD2 (6 bases). The CDR3 is made up of 17 amino acids. V lost 1 base and J lost 4, with 22 bases in between. Germline values: CDR1 DFQATT, CDR2 SNEGSKA (reference sequence). The DNA of the CDR3 is TGCAGTGCTAGAGGCCCGGCGGGGCCCCCGAGGATAGAGACCCAGTACTTC. Protein sequence: CSARGPAGPPRIETQYF.

This clonotype was picked up a small number of times. V gene TRBV3-1 combines with J gene TRBJ1-5; 9 bases are shared with TRBD1. The CDR3 has 15 residues. V was clipped by 1 base and J by 7 bases; unmatched bases: 5. Germline V CDR1 and CDR2: LGHDT, YNNKEL (reference sequence). The CDR3 DNA reads TGTGCCAGCAGCCAAGGGGGACAGGGACGGCAGCCCCAGCATTTT. Protein: CASSQGGQGRQPQHF.

The rearrangement uses TRBV7-3 and TRBJ2-1; either TRBD1 or TRBD2 may fit D (6 bases each). Per the germline V gene, CDR1 is SGHTA and CDR2 is FQGTGA. The CDR3 has 14 amino acids. V was cut by 1 base and J by 8 bases, with 12 bases left in between. The CDR3 loop is CASSLIGGIDEQFF. As DNA, the CDR3 is TGTGCCAGCAGCTTAATAGGGGGGATAGATGAGCAGTTCTTC.

The V and J genes are TRBV20-1 and TRBJ1-5; no clear D gene. Germline assignment: CDR1 DFQATT and CDR2 SNEGSKA (reference sequence). The CDR3 is made up of 13 amino acids. Trimming left V 6 bases short and J 4 bases short, with 13 bases between. DNA of the CDR3: TGCAGTGCCCTCCGTCCGGGGAATCAGCCCCAGCATTTT. This encodes CSALRPGNQPQHF.

This clonotype has more than one count but fewer than ten. The chain couples TRBV2 to TRBJ2-2; D ambiguous. Germline CDR1 and CDR2: SNHLY and FYNNEI. Trimming pared 4 bases from V and 1 base from J, leaving 10 bases between. This CDR3 spans 15 amino acids. CDR3 nucleotides: TGTGCCAGCAGTGCAGGATCGGGGAACACCGGGGAGCTGTTTTTT. The encoded protein is CASSAGSGNTGELFF.

This clonotype was counted only a few times. The rearrangement uses TRBV25-1 and TRBJ2-7; no clear D. V lost 2 bases and J lost 2, with 7 bases in between. The CDR3 is made up of 13 amino acids. From germline, CDR1 is MGHDK and CDR2 SYGVNS. The CDR3, as DNA: TGTGCCAGCAGTGAAGCGGACCCCTACGAGCAGTACTTC. Translated, it gives CASSEADPYEQYF.

This clonotype appeared a single time. A junction end diverges from the germline sequence, so it may reflect a read error. This chain links TRBV10-3 with TRBJ1-2, with a weak D call TRBD1 (5 bases). CDR1 and CDR2 (germline): ENHRY, SYGVKD. This CDR3 has 16 residues. The CDR3 DNA is TGTGCCACCAGTGAGTCGACCCCAGGGTTGGGCTATGGCTACACCTTC. Its protein is CATSESTPGLGYGYTF.

The chain is built from TRBV2 and TRBJ2-1, with D tentatively TRBD2 (5 bases). V was pared by 11 bases and J by 4 bases, with 21 bases between. The CDR3 extends over 15 amino acids. The germline gives CDR1 SNHLY, CDR2 FYNNEI. The CDR3: CAGGLTGLLYNEQFF. The CDR3 region has the DNA TGTGCCGGCGGACTGACCGGCCTTCTTTACAATGAGCAGTTCTTC.

The chain couples TRBV19 to TRBJ2-5; 11 bases are shared with TRBD2. This CDR3 spans 16 amino acids. The germline V gene has CDR1 LNHDA and CDR2 SQIVND (reference sequence). V shed 1 base and J 2 bases; nucleotides not matched to a gene: 3. The CDR3 DNA is TGTGCCAGTAGTATAGGGCTAGCGGGGGGTCAAGAGACCCAGTACTTC. Protein: CASSIGLAGGQETQYF.

The chain is built from TRBV5-1 and TRBJ2-1; the D is unclear. The V end lost 0 bases, the J end lost 2 bases, and 9 bases lay between the germline ends. Germline-derived CDR1 and CDR2 are SGHRS and YFSETQ. The CDR3 has 15 residues. CDR3 coding DNA: TGCGCCAGCAGCTTGGAGGCAGAGACCTACAATGAGCAGTTCTTC. This sequence encodes CASSLEAETYNEQFF.

This clonotype was seen a handful of times. This chain joins TRBV28 and TRBJ2-4, with a possible D match to TRBD2 (6 bases). Between the trimmed V and J ends, which lost 6 bases and 7 bases, there was a span of 16 bases. The CDR3 totals 14 residues. Per germline, CDR1 MDHEN and CDR2 SYDVKM. The CDR3 DNA reads TGTGCCAGCAGCAGCGGGCCTGTGTACAACATTCAGTACTTC. The encoded protein is CASSSGPVYNIQYF.

V gene TRBV27 combines with J gene TRBJ1-4; TRBD1 is a possible D gene (5 bases). This CDR3 comprises 14 residues. With 9 bases removed from V and 6 bases from J, the gap between germline ends came to 17 bases. Germline V gene lookup returns CDR1 MNHEY and CDR2 SMNVEV (reference sequence). The CDR3: CARAGAGRDEKLFF. In DNA, the CDR3 is TGTGCCAGGGCCGGGGCAGGGCGGGATGAAAAACTGTTTTTT.

The V and J genes are TRBV7-9 and TRBJ2-7; D is unclear. The germline V and J ends were trimmed by 7 bases and 1 base, with 11 bases remaining between them. Germline values: CDR1 SEHNR, CDR2 FQNEAQ (reference sequence). The CDR3 loop spans 13 amino acids. CDR3 region: CASTSQVSYEQYF. CDR3 sequence (DNA): TGTGCCAGCACCTCTCAGGTATCCTACGAGCAGTACTTC.

V gene TRBV7-9 combines with J gene TRBJ2-1, with 10 bases identical to TRBD2. CDR3 length: 19 residues. The V gene end was trimmed by 0 bases and the J gene end by 8 bases; junction bases not matched to a gene: 16. Germline V lookup: CDR1 SEHNR, CDR2 FQNEAQ (reference sequence). The CDR3 loop reads CASSLATAASGGYLYEQFF. The CDR3 coding sequence is TGTGCCAGCAGCTTAGCCACGGCAGCTAGCGGGGGCTACTTGTATGAGCAGTTCTTC.

This chain joins TRBV28 and TRBJ2-1; 10 bases agree with TRBD1. The J call is doubtful: the DNA matches TRBJ2-5 better. The CDR3 contains 15 residues. CDR1 and CDR2 (germline): MDHEN, SYDVKM. CDR3 DNA: TGTGCCAGCAGGGGGACAGGGGCTACTCAAGAGACCCAGTACTTC. Translated, it gives CASRGTGATQETQYF.

The chain uses TRBV10-3 and TRBJ1-4, with D unclear. V was shortened by 4 bases and J by 0 bases, with 9 bases between the two germline ends. Germline values: CDR1 ENHRY, CDR2 SYGVKD. The CDR3 is 15 residues long. In DNA, the CDR3 is TGTGCCATCAGTGCAGCGCAACCAACTAATGAAAAACTGTTTTTT. Protein sequence: CAISAAQPTNEKLFF.